The 17 T cell receptor beta chains below all came from one sample that was sequenced in a study of blood T cell repertoires in COVID-19. Some clones are missing from TCRdb's copy, which holds only in-frame ones; the method was immunoSEQ multiplex PCR. This table has about 90,000 clones, around 88% appearing once. Sequenced sample: peripheral blood. These receptors were taken from a man older than 75 with active or convalescent COVID-19.

The chain has TRBV28 and TRBJ2-5, with a possible D match to TRBD1 (6 bases). The V and J ends lost 4 bases and 7 bases respectively, with 16 bases between them. CDR3 length equals 14 residues. Germline CDR1 reads MDHEN; CDR2 reads SYDVKM. The CDR3 is CASSWTDTSGTQYF. In nucleotides, the CDR3 is TGTGCCAGCAGTTGGACAGACACTAGTGGGACCCAGTACTTC.

The chain couples TRBV19 to TRBJ2-7, with TRBD1 matching 10 bases. V lost 9 bases and J lost 7; bases outside the gene matches: 18. From germline, CDR1 is LNHDA and CDR2 SQIVND (reference sequence). CDR3 size: 16 residues. CDR3 sequence reads: CASFMRYPGQGNEQYF. The CDR3 nucleotides are TGTGCCAGCTTCATGAGGTACCCGGGACAGGGGAATGAGCAGTACTTC.

This clone has only one observation. This chain joins TRBV18 and TRBJ1-2; D perhaps matches TRBD1 (6 bases). V gave up 3 bases and J gave up 5 bases, with 10 bases separating them. This CDR3 has 13 residues. Germline CDR1 and CDR2: KGHSH and LQKENI. CDR3 nucleotide sequence: TGTGCCAGCTCACCGGACAGCTGGTATGGCTACACCTTC. Translated: CASSPDSWYGYTF.

In this sample, this clone turned up once. This chain connects TRBV13 to TRBJ2-7, with D possibly TRBD2 on 6 matching bases. The CDR3 is 11 residues long. V shed 11 bases and J shed 3 bases, with 11 bases lying between them. The germline V gene encodes CDR1 PRHDT and CDR2 FYEKMQ (reference sequence). The CDR3 nucleotides read TGTGCCTCCGGGACTTTCTACGAGCAGTACTTC. Protein: CASGTFYEQYF.

This clone was picked up a small number of times. The rearrangement uses TRBV4-1 and TRBJ1-2, with unresolved D. V was clipped by 5 bases and J by 7 bases, with 14 bases between them. The CDR3 totals 13 residues. Germline V gene sequence: CDR1 MGHRA, CDR2 YSYEKL. The CDR3 DNA follows: TGCGCCAGCAGCGCATTGGGTCTAGGTGGCTACACCTTC. Protein product: CASSALGLGGYTF.

J is TRBJ1-4 and V is TRBV7-6; 8 bases agree with TRBD1. The germline V gene has CDR1 SGHVS and CDR2 FNYEAQ. With V trimmed by 5 bases and J by 8 bases, 13 bases remained unmatched. The CDR3 runs 16 residues. The CDR3 DNA reads as TGTGCCAGCAGCCGGGCCTCCGGGACAGGATACGAAAAACTGTTTTTT. Translated: CASSRASGTGYEKLFF.

The CDR3 is CASSGQGTYEQYF. CDR3 DNA: TGCGCCAGCAGCGGACAGGGCACCTACGAGCAGTACTTC. The rearrangement joins TRBV5-1 to TRBJ2-7, with 8 bases aligning to TRBD1. Germline V gene data show CDR1 as SGHRS and CDR2 as YFSETQ. The CDR3 totals 13 residues. V dropped 4 bases and J dropped 2; count of bases not matched to a gene: 2.

The chain links TRBV9 to TRBJ1-1, with D possibly being TRBD1 (5 bases). This CDR3 spans 15 amino acids. Germline V CDR1 and CDR2: SGDLS, YYNGEE. V shed 1 base and J shed 0 bases, with 10 bases lying between them. The chain's CDR3 is CASSVSGTLNTEAFF. The CDR3 nucleotides read TGTGCCAGCAGCGTATCCGGGACTCTGAACACTGAAGCTTTCTTT.

This chain uses TRBV28 with TRBJ2-5; D remains ambiguous. Germline-derived CDR1 and CDR2 are MDHEN and SYDVKM. V was trimmed by 4 bases and J by 5 bases, leaving 14 bases between them. The CDR3 extends over 14 amino acids. This CDR3 reads CASSSAGAWETQYF. For the CDR3, the DNA is TGTGCCAGCAGTTCCGCTGGAGCCTGGGAGACCCAGTACTTC.

This clone turned up a few times. The chain joins TRBV5-6 to TRBJ1-1; no reliable D call. The CDR3 consists of 11 residues. The ends were cut back, 0 bases at V and 8 bases at J, with 5 bases in the middle. The germline CDR1 and CDR2 sequences are SGHDT and YYEEEE. The CDR3 loop is CASSLGREAFF. Here the CDR3 DNA reads TGTGCCAGCAGCTTGGGGAGGGAAGCTTTCTTT.

The chain employs TRBV2 and TRBJ1-2; 9 nucleotides agree with TRBD1. After removal of 4 bases from V and 4 bases from J, the junction contained 10 bases not matched to a gene. This CDR3 has 16 amino acids. Germline V gene sequence: CDR1 SNHLY, CDR2 FYNNEI. CDR3 loop: CASSGPGTGSGYGYTF. The CDR3 region has the DNA TGTGCCAGCAGTGGTCCCGGGACAGGGTCGGGCTATGGCTACACCTTC.

The chain uses TRBV19 and TRBJ2-3; 7 nucleotides agree with TRBD2. Germline V gene lookup returns CDR1 LNHDA and CDR2 SQIVND (reference sequence). This CDR3 is 16 amino acids long. J gave up 3 bases and V 3 bases, and 9 bases lay outside the gene matches. The DNA of the CDR3 is TGTGCCAGTAGTATCGGGGGGTTCAGTGGGACAGATACGCAGTATTTT. This sequence encodes CASSIGGFSGTDTQYF.

This clone was observed a single time. The chain uses TRBV3-1 (or the pseudogene TRBV3-2) and TRBJ1-1, with a possible D match to TRBD1 (5 bases). The V gene's germline CDR1 is LGHDT and CDR2 YNNKEL (reference sequence). The length of the CDR3 is 16 residues. V was clipped by 1 base and J by 3 bases, with 15 bases between them. CDR3 residues: CASSQVGRGLDTEAFF. The CDR3 bases are TGTGCCAGCAGCCAAGTAGGGAGGGGCCTAGACACTGAAGCTTTCTTT.

This clone was found a few times. The V gene is TRBV21-1, the J gene TRBJ1-3; TRBD1, the table's D call, lacks a check against the DNA. TRBV21-1 is assigned pseudogene status. CDR3 length: 13 amino acids. The CDR3 loop is CASSRQYGNTIYF. The CDR3 region has the DNA TGTGCCAGCAGCAGGCAGTATGGAAACACCATATATTTT.

This chain links TRBV5-4 with TRBJ2-3; D possibly corresponds to TRBD1 (5 bases). CDR3 length: 14 residues. In germline, CDR1 is SGHNT, CDR2 YYREEE (reference sequence). V was shortened by 4 bases and J by 1 base, with 10 bases between the two germline ends. CDR3 amino acids: CASSTDTGTDTQYF. CDR3 sequence (DNA): TGTGCCAGCAGCACGGACACCGGCACAGATACGCAGTATTTT.

The rearrangement uses TRBV7-3 and TRBJ1-5; weak D call: TRBD1 (6 bases). Germline V gene sequence: CDR1 SGHTA, CDR2 FQGTGA. The V gene lost 3 bases and the J gene lost 5 bases, with 8 bases spanning the gap. The CDR3 runs to 13 residues. The CDR3 loop reads CASSLDSDQPQHF. CDR3 nucleotides: TGTGCCAGCAGCTTGGACAGCGATCAGCCCCAGCATTTT.

This chain uses TRBV4-2 with TRBJ1-2, with TRBD1 matching over 8 bases. The CDR3 consists of 17 residues. CDR1 is LGHNA, CDR2 YNFKEQ, per germline. Trimming cost V 4 bases and J 4 bases; bases outside gene matches: 14. This chain's CDR3 is CASSPGGDRSHRYGYTF. As DNA, the CDR3 is TGTGCCAGCAGCCCCGGAGGGGACAGGAGCCACCGCTATGGCTACACCTTC.